The 19 T cell receptor beta chains below were found in one sample sequenced in a study of blood T cell repertoires in COVID-19. Here immunoSEQ multiplex PCR was the method, and the copy in TCRdb shows in-frame clones only, minus some. The data hold 150,000 or so clones, with around 89% observed a single time. The specimen sequenced was peripheral blood. These receptor sequences come from a man between 60 and 75 years old with COVID-19, enrolled during active disease.

This chain uses TRBV3-1 (or the pseudogene TRBV3-2) with TRBJ1-2; 8 bases fit TRBD1. Trimming cost V 4 bases and J 6 bases; bases outside gene matches: 10. Looked up from germline, CDR1 is LGHDT and CDR2 is YNNKEL (reference sequence). This CDR3 spans 15 amino acids. The CDR3 sequence is CASSPSETGANGYTF. The CDR3 coding sequence is TGTGCCAGCAGCCCATCCGAGACAGGGGCAAATGGCTACACCTTC.

The chain recombines TRBV28 with TRBJ2-5, with TRBD1 identical over 7 bases. With 2 bases clipped from V and 5 bases from J, the junction kept 8 bases outside the gene matches. CDR3 size: 15 residues. Per germline, CDR1 MDHEN and CDR2 SYDVKM. As DNA, the CDR3 is TGTGCCAGCAGTTTAGTGGGACAGATCCAGGAGACCCAGTACTTC. Translation: CASSLVGQIQETQYF. The whole variable domain, filled in from reference TRBV28 and TRBJ2-5, reads DVKVTQSSRYLVKRTGEKVFLECVQDMDHENMFWYRQDPGLGLRLIYFSYDVKMKEKGDIPEGYSVSREKKERFSLILESASTNQTSMYLCASSLVGQIQETQYFGPGTRLLVL.

V usage is TRBV19 and J usage is TRBJ1-1, with 7 bases that match TRBD1. CDR1 is LNHDA, CDR2 SQIVND, per germline (reference sequence). V shed 3 bases, J shed 0 bases, and the junction held 13 bases outside the gene matches. The CDR3 is made up of 18 amino acids. CDR3 coding DNA: TGTGCCAGTAGTATTCCCCCGGGTTTTACAGGGGTGAACACTGAAGCTTTCTTT. This sequence encodes CASSIPPGFTGVNTEAFF.

The chain links TRBV11-1 to TRBJ2-3, with D possibly matching TRBD1 (6 bases). From germline, CDR1 is SGHAT and CDR2 FQDESV (reference sequence). V was pared by 4 bases and J by 0 bases, with 14 bases between. The CDR3 length is 16 residues. The CDR3 sequence is CASSWTASPSTDTQYF. The CDR3, as DNA: TGTGCCAGCAGCTGGACAGCCTCCCCTAGCACAGATACGCAGTATTTT.

The chain is built from TRBV5-1 and TRBJ2-7; 10 positions match TRBD1. With V trimmed by 4 bases and J by 3 bases, 13 bases remained unmatched. This CDR3 has 17 amino acids. CDR1 and CDR2 (germline): SGHRS, YFSETQ. The DNA of the CDR3 is TGCGCCAGCAGCGGGACAGGGGCGATAGCGGGGAACTACGAGCAGTACTTC. Translation: CASSGTGAIAGNYEQYF. The full variable domain, its missing parts supplied by reference TRBV5-1 and TRBJ2-7, is KAGVTQTPRYLIKTRGQQVTLSCSPISGHRSVSWYQQTPGQGLQFLFEYFSETQRNKGNFPGRFSGRQFSNSRSEMNVSTLELGDSALYLCASSGTGAIAGNYEQYFGPGTRLTVT.

The J gene is TRBJ2-5, the V gene TRBV9; 8 nucleotides line up with TRBD2. This CDR3 region has 17 residues. CDR1 is SGDLS, CDR2 YYNGEE, per germline. The V segment lost 0 bases and the J segment 5 bases; nucleotides outside the gene matches: 12. The CDR3 loop is CASSVDVVGGAEETQYF. As DNA, the CDR3 is TGTGCCAGCAGCGTAGATGTCGTCGGGGGGGCGGAGGAGACCCAGTACTTC. Together with reference TRBV9 and TRBJ2-5, the CDR3 gives the full variable domain: DSGVTQTPKHLITATGQRVTLRCSPRSGDLSVYWYQQSLDQGLQFLIQYYNGEERAKGNILERFSAQQFPDLHSELNLSSLELGDSALYFCASSVDVVGGAEETQYFGPGTRLLVL.

The gene calls are TRBV7-9 and TRBJ1-2; 9 nucleotides line up with TRBD1. CDR1 is SEHNR, CDR2 FQNEAQ, per germline (reference sequence). The J segment lost 2 bases and the V segment lost 4 bases, leaving 14 bases of the junction unmatched. This CDR3 is built from 18 residues. DNA of the CDR3: TGTGCCAGCAGCTCATTGCCCCACAGGGGGCGCTCCAACTATGGCTACACCTTC. Protein sequence: CASSSLPHRGRSNYGYTF.

This chain connects TRBV28 to TRBJ1-2, with 7 bases aligning to TRBD1. CDR1 and CDR2 from the germline V gene are MDHEN and SYDVKM. The CDR3 runs 15 residues. V dropped 5 bases and J dropped 1; count of bases not matched to a gene: 7. CDR3 coding DNA: TGTGCCAGCAGTGCCCCGGACAGGATTAACTATGGCTACACCTTC. Protein: CASSAPDRINYGYTF.

The chain employs TRBV10-2 and TRBJ1-6; TRBD1 might be the D (5 bases). V lost 2 bases and J lost 9, with 20 bases in between. The CDR3 runs 17 residues. From germline, CDR1 is WSHSY and CDR2 SAAADI. CDR3 amino acids: CASSEIQGVRWGSPLHF. The CDR3 bases are TGCGCCAGCAGTGAGATTCAAGGGGTCCGGTGGGGTTCACCCCTCCACTTT.

The chain has TRBV5-1 and TRBJ2-5; no clear D. Germline values: CDR1 SGHRS, CDR2 YFSETQ. CDR3 length: 13 amino acids. With 5 bases removed from V and 1 base from J, the gap between germline ends came to 9 bases. The chain's CDR3 is CASRMGFQETQYF. The DNA of the CDR3 is TGCGCCAGCAGGATGGGCTTCCAAGAGACCCAGTACTTC.

The chain links TRBV7-6 to TRBJ2-7, with 10 nucleotides matching TRBD1. The germline gives CDR1 SGHVS, CDR2 FNYEAQ. The CDR3 loop spans 15 amino acids. Trimming cost V 3 bases and J 3 bases; bases outside gene matches: 5. The CDR3 DNA reads TGTGCCAGCAGCTTGGCCGGGACAGGGGACTACGAGCAGTACTTC. Its protein product is CASSLAGTGDYEQYF.

The J gene is TRBJ2-5, the V gene TRBV7-3, with 7 positions matching TRBD2. The CDR3 runs 14 residues. Germline trimming cut 5 bases from V and 5 bases from J; bases unmatched to any gene: 8. In germline, CDR1 is SGHTA, CDR2 FQGTGA. The CDR3 DNA sequence: TGTGCCAGCAGCCGCCCGGGGGAGGGGGAGACCCAGTACTTC. Translated, it gives CASSRPGEGETQYF.

J is TRBJ1-4 and V is TRBV28, with D unclear. Germline lookup yields CDR1 MDHEN and CDR2 SYDVKM. CDR3 length: 12 amino acids. With 6 bases removed from V and 7 bases from J, the gap between germline ends came to 9 bases. CDR3 residues: CASSPAGEKLFF. The DNA of the CDR3 is TGTGCCAGCAGCCCTGCGGGTGAAAAACTGTTTTTT.

This clone was counted between two and nine times. The genes are TRBV10-2 and TRBJ2-7; D is perhaps TRBD2 (6 bases). The V gene lost 4 bases and the J gene lost 6 bases, with 10 bases spanning the gap. The CDR3 covers 12 residues. CDR1 is WSHSY and CDR2 is SAAADI in the germline V gene. The CDR3 loop is CASSGRGGEQYF. The CDR3 coding sequence is TGCGCCAGCAGTGGGAGGGGCGGCGAGCAGTACTTC.

The chain recombines TRBV7-8 with TRBJ2-7; maybe TRBD2 (6 bases). This CDR3 has 13 residues. Germline lookup yields CDR1 SGHVS and CDR2 FQNEAQ. The V end lost 1 base, the J end lost 4 bases, and 8 bases lay between the germline ends. In nucleotides, the CDR3 is TGTGCCAGCAGCTTAGGGAGGGGTTACGAGCAGTACTTC. It yields the protein CASSLGRGYEQYF.

The chain links TRBV5-4 to TRBJ1-1, with 7 bases lining up with TRBD1. Losses at the gene ends were 3 bases for V and 3 bases for J; bases not matched to a gene: 11. From germline, CDR1 is SGHNT and CDR2 YYREEE (reference sequence). This CDR3 is built from 16 residues. The CDR3 bases are TGTGCCAGCAGCTCCTCGCACGAAACAGGGGACACTGAAGCTTTCTTT. This translates into CASSSSHETGDTEAFF.

The chain uses TRBV19 and TRBJ1-6; D gene unclear. Trimming shortened V by 7 bases and J by 8 bases, and 18 bases separated the two germline ends. The CDR3 length is 15 residues. Germline V gives CDR1 LNHDA, CDR2 SQIVND (reference sequence). The CDR3 protein is CASKPSHFSHSPLHF. CDR3 nucleotides: TGTGCCAGTAAACCTTCCCATTTTAGTCATTCACCCCTCCACTTT.

The CDR3 loop reads CASSTTGATGGNEQFF. As DNA, the CDR3 is TGCGCCAGCAGCACGACAGGGGCTACGGGGGGTAATGAGCAGTTCTTC. This chain links TRBV5-1 with TRBJ2-1; a possible D gene is TRBD1 (8 bases). The CDR3 spans 16 residues. The ends were cut back, 4 bases at V and 7 bases at J, with 21 bases in the middle. Germline CDR1 and CDR2: SGHRS and YFSETQ.

V is TRBV18 and J is TRBJ2-3, with D unclear. From germline, CDR1 is KGHSH and CDR2 LQKENI. Trimming cost V 3 bases and J 2 bases, with 12 bases left between them. The CDR3 is 15 residues long. The CDR3 reads CASSPILVATDTQYF. In DNA form, the CDR3 reads TGTGCCAGCTCACCTATCCTCGTGGCCACAGATACGCAGTATTTT. Together with reference TRBV18 and TRBJ2-3, the CDR3 gives the full variable domain: NAGVMQNPRHLVRRRGQEARLRCSPMKGHSHVYWYRQLPEEGLKFMVYLQKENIIDESGMPKERFSAEFPKEGPSILRIQQVVRGDSAAYFCASSPILVATDTQYFGPGTRLTVL.